Given below is one TCR beta chain in context. What it binds is unknown. This sample is drawn from a study of PD-L1 blockade in urothelial cancer. Study-level points and caveats: More expansion of tumor-associated blood clones, seen at 3 weeks, marked durable-benefit patients.

Time point indicated: peripheral blood 6 weeks after treatment start. Measured with immunoSEQ multiplex PCR; TCRdb has only the in-frame clones, and not every one. The sample carries about 76,000 clones, approximately 90% recorded once. V trimming: 4 bases; J trimming: 3 bases; junction bases outside the gene matches: 4. The CDR3 totals 15 residues. The germline CDR1 and CDR2 sequences are SGHRS and YFSETQ. The rearrangement joins TRBV5-1 to TRBJ2-2; the match to TRBD1 covers 9 bases. This TCR was recovered from a woman older than 75 with urothelial cancer. This specimen was PBMCs, taken around atezolizumab (anti-PD-L1) treatment. The CDR3 DNA reads as TGCGCCAGCAGCGGACAGGGGATGGACACCGGGGAGCTGTTTTTT. This encodes CASSGQGMDTGELFF.